This T cell receptor beta chain originates from a study of T cell responses to AZD1222 COVID-19 vaccine. This clone was detected a few times. Its cognate antigen is unknown. V was pared by 2 bases and J by 8 bases, with 12 bases between. The CDR3 contains 13 residues. Germline CDR1 and CDR2: MNHEY and SVGAGI. The assay was immunoSEQ multiplex PCR, and TCRdb's table has in-frame clones only and misses some. The table lists around 120,000 clones, 88% of them singletons. Study outcomes and limitations: Unmutated variant regions are reportedly targeted by nearly half of spike-specific TCRs. It should be noted that donors were predominantly white British and more often female, and clonal diversity was possibly underestimated. At 160-218 and 743-854, vaccine-associated CD4 TCRs were dominant, and they spanned spike. Breadth and depth of Spike-specific TCRs rose after two AZD1222 doses.

This specimen was peripheral blood, taken on day 0 of AZD1222 vaccination. This receptor was obtained from an adult in good health. The V gene is TRBV6-5, the J gene TRBJ1-2, with D maybe TRBD1 (5 bases). DNA of the CDR3: TGTGCCAGCAGTTACACGGGGCCCAGGGGCTACACCTTC. Its protein is CASSYTGPRGYTF.